Listed below are T cell receptor beta chains from one sample, sequenced in a study of blood T cell repertoires in COVID-19. Assay: immunoSEQ multiplex PCR; the TCRdb copy retains only in-frame clones and omits some. The table has around 300,000 clones, 80% to 90% seen once. Sequencing was performed on peripheral blood. The receptor set was obtained from a woman between 65 and 79 years old with acute or convalescent COVID-19. Each CDR3 is given with its conserved first and last residue. Fields, in order: V gene, J gene, CDR3 protein.

TRBV7-8,TRBJ2-5,CASSLPGPTRAETQYF
TRBV18,TRBJ2-5,CASSPIGAGLGETQYF
TRBV28,TRBJ1-1,CACGGAMNTEAFF
TRBV6-2/TRBV6-3,TRBJ2-7,CASSYMAGRPYEQYF
TRBV12-1,TRBJ1-4,CASSFDWRGWNEKLFF
TRBV7-2,TRBJ1-2,CASSSSTVPVEGYTF
TRBV11-3,TRBJ2-3,CASSLGEVAGATDTQYF
TRBV24-1,TRBJ2-3,CATSDPTSGESDTQYF
TRBV6-1,TRBJ1-6,CASSEVRVGRSSPLHF
TRBV7-2,TRBJ2-6,CASSFYGREVTF
TRBV3-1/TRBV3-2,TRBJ2-2,CASSHRTGELFF
TRBV3-1/TRBV3-2,TRBJ2-2,CASSRGPGELFF
TRBV5-1,TRBJ2-2,CASDRGNTGELFF
TRBV13,TRBJ2-3,CASSFRGTRDTQYF
TRBV5-8,TRBJ1-2,CASSLPDRFLYGYTF
TRBV7-2,TRBJ1-5,CASSDRVGNQPQHF